The rows below give T cell receptor beta chains drawn from one sample of a study of human T cells and chemical hapten exposure. TCRdb re-called the RACE reads through MiXCR, storing one row per CDR3 protein. The sample records around 45,000 distinct CDR3 sequences, roughly 4.2% being singletons. Sequenced sample: whole blood. Receptors were obtained from a human donor in good health. Some clones in this sample may be carry-over from other donors' samples. The CDR3 runs from the conserved cysteine through the conserved F or W. D genes are given only for firm matches. Only some rows state a clone size, as once, few, many or a class for expanded clones.

CDR3aa,CDR3nt,d_gene,j_gene,v_gene,abundance
CASSDSSGNTIYF,TGCGCCAGCAGTGACAGCTCTGGAAACACCATATATTTT,NA,TRBJ1-3,TRBV10-2,many
CSARGVAGGGETQYF,TGCAGTGCTAGAGGAGTAGCGGGGGGCGGAGAGACCCAGTACTTC,TRBD2,TRBJ2-5,TRBV20-1,many
CASSQGALAGGYNEQFF,TGTGCCAGCAGCCAAGGGGCACTAGCGGGAGGATACAATGAGCAGTTCTTC,TRBD2,TRBJ2-1,TRBV3-1,few
CAISGKTSAHSYEQYF,TGTGCCATCAGTGGAAAAACTAGCGCCCACTCCTACGAGCAGTACTTC,TRBD2,TRBJ2-7,TRBV10-3,many
CASSQGGNQPQHF,TGTGCCAGCAGCCAAGGAGGGAATCAGCCCCAGCATTTT,NA,TRBJ1-5,TRBV3-1,many
CASSQDSSGARPDEQFF,TGCGCCAGCAGCCAAGATTCTAGCGGAGCTCGTCCGGATGAGCAGTTCTTC,TRBD2,TRBJ2-1,TRBV4-1,NA
CASRRTGPETQYF,TGTGCCAGCAGACGGACAGGGCCCGAGACCCAGTACTTC,TRBD1,TRBJ2-5,TRBV2,few
CASSELAGGPDTQYF,TGTGCCAGCAGTGAACTAGCGGGAGGGCCAGATACGCAGTATTTT,TRBD2,TRBJ2-3,TRBV6-1,many
CASSSQSPGQGLFGANVLTF,TGTGCCAGCAGCTCACAATCCCCGGGACAGGGGTTATTTGGGGCCAACGTCCTGACTTTC,TRBD1,TRBJ2-6,TRBV11-2,few
CASSSHRDRRSNTQYF,TGTGCCAGCAGCTCCCACCGGGACAGGAGATCAAATACGCAGTATTTT,TRBD1,TRBJ2-3,TRBV28,few
CASSYSRGRDTEAFF,TGTGCCAGCAGCTACTCCAGGGGTCGGGACACTGAAGCTTTCTTT,NA,TRBJ1-1,TRBV6-2/TRBV6-3,NA
CASSNREGPRETQYF,TGTGCCAGTAGTAATCGGGAGGGCCCTCGAGAGACCCAGTACTTC,TRBD2,TRBJ2-5,TRBV19,NA
CASSLGRIATDTQYF,TGTGCCAGCAGCTTAGGACGGATCGCTACAGATACGCAGTATTTT,NA,TRBJ2-3,TRBV11-3,many
CASSPHQQLWEQYF,TGTGCCAGCAGCCCCCATCAACAGCTGTGGGAGCAGTACTTC,NA,TRBJ2-7,TRBV14,few
CSVRLAEETQYF,TGCAGTGTTAGACTAGCGGAAGAGACCCAGTACTTC,TRBD2,TRBJ2-5,TRBV20-1,many
CASSFNEKLFF,TGTGCCAGCAGCTTTAATGAAAAACTGTTTTTT,NA,TRBJ1-4,TRBV6-5,many
CASSGDRNTEAFF,TGTGCCAGCAGTGGGGACAGGAACACTGAAGCTTTCTTT,TRBD1,TRBJ1-1,TRBV6-1,many
CSARDVEDRDTGELFF,TGCAGTGCTAGAGATGTTGAGGACAGGGACACCGGGGAGCTGTTTTTT,TRBD1,TRBJ2-2,TRBV20-1,many
CASRTGVLTGELFF,TGTGCCAGCCGGACAGGGGTCCTCACCGGGGAGCTGTTTTTT,TRBD1,TRBJ2-2,TRBV27,many
CASSLLSGQGSGANVLTF,TGTGCCAGCAGCTTGCTCTCGGGACAGGGGTCTGGGGCCAACGTCCTGACTTTC,TRBD1,TRBJ2-6,TRBV7-9,NA
CASSLRIGEETQYF,TGTGCCAGCAGCTTAAGAATAGGGGAAGAGACCCAGTACTTC,NA,TRBJ2-5,TRBV7-8,many
CASRDNLGARGPYEQYF,TGCGCCAGCAGGGACAACCTTGGGGCCAGGGGACCCTACGAGCAGTACTTC,NA,TRBJ2-7,TRBV4-1,few
CASSEFSGQETQYF,TGTGCCAGCAGTGAATTTAGTGGCCAAGAGACCCAGTACTTC,NA,TRBJ2-5,TRBV25-1,NA
CATSSGGSGANVLTF,TGTGCCACCAGCTCTGGGGGGTCTGGGGCCAACGTCCTGACTTTC,NA,TRBJ2-6,TRBV24-1,NA
CASSQLTRTLGGYTF,TGCGCCAGCAGCCAACTTACTAGGACTTTGGGTGGCTACACCTTC,NA,TRBJ1-2,TRBV4-1,NA
CASSDSGLAGRTGELFF,TGTGCCAGCAGTGATTCGGGACTAGCGGGACGAACCGGGGAGCTGTTTTTT,TRBD2,TRBJ2-2,TRBV12-3/TRBV12-4,many
CASSLRNRDRTTYEQYF,TGTGCCAGCAGCTTACGGAACCGGGACAGGACCACCTACGAGCAGTACTTC,TRBD1,TRBJ2-7,TRBV7-9,NA
CASSVLRRGWNQPQHF,TGTGCCAGCAGCGTCCTGAGGAGGGGGTGGAATCAGCCCCAGCATTTT,NA,TRBJ1-5,TRBV9,many
CASSLGDRGGNEQFF,TGTGCCAGCAGCTTGGGCGACAGGGGGGGAAATGAGCAGTTCTTC,TRBD1,TRBJ2-1,TRBV5-6,few
CSAKDRTGVRTRQPQHF,TGCAGTGCTAAAGATCGGACAGGGGTACGGACGCGGCAGCCCCAGCATTTT,TRBD1,TRBJ1-5,TRBV20-1,NA
CASSYGLAGGLAKNIQYF,TGCGCCAGCAGCTACGGACTAGCGGGAGGGCTAGCCAAAAACATTCAGTACTTC,TRBD2,TRBJ2-4,TRBV5-1,NA
CASSLEGPRSDTQYF,TGTGCCAGCAGCTTAGAAGGTCCCAGGTCAGATACGCAGTATTTT,NA,TRBJ2-3,TRBV7-2,many
CASSRTSGSLSGDEQYF,TGTGCCAGCAGCCGGACTAGCGGGAGCCTGTCCGGCGACGAGCAGTACTTC,TRBD2,TRBJ2-7,TRBV13,many
CASPPGSSNQPQHF,TGTGCCAGCCCCCCGGGGAGCAGCAATCAGCCCCAGCATTTT,NA,TRBJ1-5,TRBV27,many
CASSLTTTGGPYNEQFF,TGCGCCAGCAGCTTGACGACAACAGGGGGGCCCTACAATGAGCAGTTCTTC,TRBD1,TRBJ2-1,TRBV5-1,many
CASSLRLADVTNNEQFF,TGTGCCAGCAGTTTAAGACTAGCGGACGTCACTAACAATGAGCAGTTCTTC,TRBD2,TRBJ2-1,TRBV12-3/TRBV12-4,many
CAWKGGYGYTF,TGTGCCTGGAAGGGAGGTTATGGCTACACCTTC,NA,TRBJ1-2,TRBV30,NA
CASSYFVLNEKLFF,TGTGCCAGCAGTTACTTTGTCTTGAATGAAAAACTGTTTTTT,NA,TRBJ1-4,TRBV6-6,NA
CASSQDRRNSPLHF,TGTGCCAGCAGCCAAGATCGGCGGAATTCACCCCTCCACTTT,NA,TRBJ1-6,TRBV3-1,many
CSARQGNSNQPQHF,TGCAGTGCTAGACAGGGGAATAGCAATCAGCCCCAGCATTTT,NA,TRBJ1-5,TRBV20-1,NA
CASSGPADTQYF,TGTGCCAGCAGCGGTCCGGCCGATACGCAGTATTTT,NA,TRBJ2-3,TRBV13,NA
CASSPGRGSYGYTF,TGTGCCAGCAGCCCCGGTCGGGGGAGCTATGGCTACACCTTC,NA,TRBJ1-2,TRBV7-8,NA
CASSQSSGNLNEQFF,TGTGCCAGCAGCCAATCAAGCGGGAACTTAAATGAGCAGTTCTTC,TRBD2,TRBJ2-1,TRBV3-1,many
CASAPISGGETQYF,TGTGCCAGCGCCCCGATATCGGGGGGGGAGACCCAGTACTTC,TRBD2,TRBJ2-5,TRBV2,NA
CASSFYRGYNQPQHF,TGTGCCAGCAGTTTTTACAGGGGGTACAATCAGCCCCAGCATTTT,TRBD1,TRBJ1-5,TRBV27,many
CASSSPSSGTGEAFF,TGTGCCAGCAGCTCTCCCTCATCTGGGACAGGGGAAGCTTTCTTT,TRBD1,TRBJ1-1,TRBV28,NA
CASSLRTGGMNTEAFF,TGTGCCAGCAGCTTGAGGACAGGGGGGATGAACACTGAAGCTTTCTTT,TRBD1,TRBJ1-1,TRBV5-5,many
CAISESAGRGEETQYF,TGTGCCATCAGTGAGTCGGCAGGGAGAGGGGAGGAGACCCAGTACTTC,NA,TRBJ2-5,TRBV10-3,many
CASSYSRLAGGSTDTQYF,TGTGCCAGCAGTTACTCGAGACTAGCGGGAGGGAGCACAGATACGCAGTATTTT,TRBD2,TRBJ2-3,TRBV6-5,many
CASSLGQEYNEQFF,TGTGCCAGCAGCCTCGGACAGGAATACAATGAGCAGTTCTTC,TRBD1,TRBJ2-1,TRBV7-9,many
CASTLDRGESVRAFF,TGCGCCAGCACCCTGGACAGGGGGGAATCAGTTCGAGCTTTCTTT,TRBD1,TRBJ1-1,TRBV5-1,NA